These T cell receptor beta chains were read from a single sample in a study of blood T cell repertoires in COVID-19. Some clones are missing from TCRdb's copy, which holds only in-frame ones; the method was immunoSEQ multiplex PCR. Seen here are approximately 330,000 clones, approximately 88% observed once, and the top ten hold just over 9.5%. The sequencing input was peripheral blood. These receptors came from a man in his thirties or forties with COVID-19, enrolled during active disease. Both conserved end residues are part of each CDR3. The D gene is left open where the match is weak. Where a row states a size, it is once, few, many or the class of an expanded clone; other rows omit it.

abundance: once
d_gene: -
j_gene: TRBJ1-5
v_gene: TRBV30
CDR3aa: CAWSVQGGQPQHF
CDR3nt: TGTGCCTGGAGTGTACAAGGAGGACAGCCCCAGCATTTT

abundance: few
d_gene: -
j_gene: TRBJ2-7
v_gene: TRBV21-1
CDR3aa: CASSKDAVAAYEQYF
CDR3nt: TGTGCCAGCAGCAAAGACGCAGTAGCCGCCTACGAGCAGTACTTC

abundance: few
d_gene: -
j_gene: TRBJ1-3
v_gene: TRBV12-3/TRBV12-4
CDR3aa: CASRPAGNTIYF
CDR3nt: TGTGCCAGCAGGCCCGCGGGAAACACCATATATTTT

abundance: -
d_gene: -
j_gene: TRBJ2-7
v_gene: TRBV12-3/TRBV12-4
CDR3aa: CASSSSDYEQYF
CDR3nt: TGTGCCAGCAGTTCCTCAGACTACGAGCAGTACTTC

abundance: -
d_gene: TRBD1
j_gene: TRBJ1-2
v_gene: TRBV4-3
CDR3aa: CASSQFYQGANYGYTF
CDR3nt: TGCGCCAGCAGCCAGTTTTATCAGGGGGCCAACTATGGCTACACCTTC

abundance: once
d_gene: TRBD2
j_gene: TRBJ2-2
v_gene: TRBV19
CDR3aa: CASSREGITGELFF
CDR3nt: TGTGCCAGTAGTAGGGAGGGGATCACCGGGGAGCTGTTTTTT

abundance: once
d_gene: TRBD1
j_gene: TRBJ2-3
v_gene: TRBV5-1
CDR3aa: CASSPGQGASGGTQYF
CDR3nt: TGCGCCAGCAGCCCGGGACAGGGAGCGTCAGGGGGTACGCAGTATTTT

abundance: -
d_gene: TRBD2
j_gene: TRBJ2-5
v_gene: TRBV7-2
CDR3aa: CASSLGLAGGGEETQYF
CDR3nt: TGTGCCAGCAGCTTAGGGCTAGCGGGAGGCGGGGAAGAGACCCAGTACTTC

abundance: -
d_gene: TRBD1
j_gene: TRBJ2-7
v_gene: TRBV27
CDR3aa: CASRLLGTGTYEQYF
CDR3nt: TGTGCCAGCCGACTACTCGGGACAGGGACCTACGAGCAGTACTTC

abundance: -
d_gene: -
j_gene: TRBJ1-5
v_gene: TRBV6-5
CDR3aa: CASSQRTAQPQHF
CDR3nt: TGTGCCAGCAGCCAACGGACAGCCCAGCCCCAGCATTTT

abundance: once
d_gene: -
j_gene: TRBJ2-5
v_gene: TRBV5-1
CDR3aa: CASSSGQYQETQYF
CDR3nt: TGCGCCAGCAGCTCTGGACAGTATCAAGAGACCCAGTACTTC

abundance: -
d_gene: TRBD1
j_gene: TRBJ2-5
v_gene: TRBV5-8
CDR3aa: CASSTDRVQETQYF
CDR3nt: TGTGCCAGCAGTACCGACAGGGTCCAAGAGACCCAGTACTTC

abundance: once
d_gene: TRBD2
j_gene: TRBJ2-1
v_gene: TRBV5-1
CDR3aa: CASSLTSGGPSSYNEQFF
CDR3nt: TGCGCCAGCAGCTTGACTAGCGGGGGCCCTAGCTCCTACAATGAGCAGTTCTTC

abundance: -
d_gene: TRBD2
j_gene: TRBJ2-3
v_gene: TRBV7-4
CDR3aa: CASSLVRLAGGPGTDTQYF
CDR3nt: TGTGCCAGCAGCTTAGTGAGACTAGCGGGGGGGCCTGGCACAGATACGCAGTATTTT

abundance: -
d_gene: TRBD1
j_gene: TRBJ2-7
v_gene: TRBV5-1
CDR3aa: CASSLADAGQASYEQYF
CDR3nt: TGCGCCAGCAGCTTGGCGGATGCCGGACAGGCTTCCTACGAGCAGTACTTC

abundance: once
d_gene: -
j_gene: TRBJ2-7
v_gene: TRBV7-2
CDR3aa: CASSHGRESNEQYF
CDR3nt: TGTGCCAGCAGCCATGGGCGGGAAAGTAACGAGCAGTACTTC

abundance: -
d_gene: TRBD1
j_gene: TRBJ2-5
v_gene: TRBV4-2
CDR3aa: CASSQEGTGDWYQETQYF
CDR3nt: TGTGCCAGCAGCCAAGAAGGGACAGGGGATTGGTACCAAGAGACCCAGTACTTC

abundance: -
d_gene: TRBD1
j_gene: TRBJ1-2
v_gene: TRBV2
CDR3aa: CASRTGVNHGYTF
CDR3nt: TGTGCCAGCCGGACAGGGGTAAACCATGGCTACACCTTC

abundance: -
d_gene: TRBD1
j_gene: TRBJ1-2
v_gene: TRBV3-1/TRBV3-2
CDR3aa: CASSRTGGRGYTF
CDR3nt: TGTGCCAGCAGTCGTACAGGGGGACGAGGCTACACCTTC

abundance: -
d_gene: -
j_gene: TRBJ2-2
v_gene: TRBV4-3
CDR3aa: CASSQGGGVNTGELFF
CDR3nt: TGCGCCAGCAGCCAAGGGGGCGGGGTGAACACCGGGGAGCTGTTTTTT

abundance: -
d_gene: TRBD1
j_gene: TRBJ2-1
v_gene: TRBV3-1/TRBV3-2
CDR3aa: CASSRDRINNEQFF
CDR3nt: TGTGCCAGCAGCCGGGACAGAATTAACAATGAGCAGTTCTTC

abundance: few
d_gene: TRBD2
j_gene: TRBJ2-2
v_gene: TRBV19
CDR3aa: CASSIGAGAGELFF
CDR3nt: TGTGCCAGTAGTATAGGAGCGGGAGCCGGGGAGCTGTTTTTT

abundance: once
d_gene: TRBD1
j_gene: TRBJ2-7
v_gene: TRBV2
CDR3aa: CASSRTGGFNEQYF
CDR3nt: TGTGCCAGCAGTCGGACAGGGGGTTTCAACGAGCAGTACTTC

abundance: few
d_gene: TRBD1
j_gene: TRBJ1-5
v_gene: TRBV19
CDR3aa: CASSPTGGRVSNQPQHF
CDR3nt: TGTGCCAGTAGTCCCACAGGGGGCCGGGTAAGCAATCAGCCCCAGCATTTT

abundance: -
d_gene: -
j_gene: TRBJ2-7
v_gene: TRBV18
CDR3aa: CASSPQEFYEQYF
CDR3nt: TGTGCCAGCTCACCCCAGGAATTCTACGAGCAGTACTTC

abundance: -
d_gene: -
j_gene: TRBJ2-2
v_gene: TRBV6-5
CDR3aa: CASSYWETGVAGELFF
CDR3nt: TGTGCCAGCAGTTACTGGGAGACGGGCGTCGCCGGGGAGCTGTTTTTT

abundance: -
d_gene: TRBD1
j_gene: TRBJ1-2
v_gene: TRBV3-1/TRBV3-2
CDR3aa: CASRPYTGGRNYGYTF
CDR3nt: TGTGCCAGCAGGCCCTATACAGGGGGGCGGAACTATGGCTACACCTTC

abundance: -
d_gene: TRBD2
j_gene: TRBJ2-7
v_gene: TRBV30
CDR3aa: CAWGAGSSYEQYF
CDR3nt: TGTGCCTGGGGAGCGGGGAGCTCCTACGAGCAGTACTTC

abundance: -
d_gene: TRBD1
j_gene: TRBJ1-1
v_gene: TRBV5-1
CDR3aa: CASSPRRTGGLDTEAFF
CDR3nt: TGCGCCAGCAGCCCCAGAAGGACAGGGGGCTTGGACACTGAAGCTTTCTTT

abundance: -
d_gene: TRBD1
j_gene: TRBJ1-1
v_gene: TRBV16
CDR3aa: CASSQLVTGVSEAFF
CDR3nt: TGTGCCAGCAGCCAATTGGTGACAGGGGTGTCTGAAGCTTTCTTT

abundance: -
d_gene: TRBD1
j_gene: TRBJ1-2
v_gene: TRBV18
CDR3aa: CASSPEGQGGCYTF
CDR3nt: TGTGCCAGCTCACCCGAGGGACAGGGGGGGTGCTACACCTTC

abundance: -
d_gene: -
j_gene: TRBJ1-4
v_gene: TRBV12-3/TRBV12-4
CDR3aa: CASSPREKLFF
CDR3nt: TGTGCCAGCAGTCCCCGTGAAAAACTGTTTTTT

abundance: -
d_gene: -
j_gene: TRBJ2-7
v_gene: TRBV6-1
CDR3aa: CASSEPGHVTYEQYF
CDR3nt: TGTGCCAGCAGTGAGCCCGGACACGTCACCTACGAGCAGTACTTC

abundance: -
d_gene: -
j_gene: TRBJ2-7
v_gene: TRBV28
CDR3aa: CASSFWAGYEQYF
CDR3nt: TGTGCCAGCAGTTTTTGGGCGGGCTACGAGCAGTACTTC

abundance: -
d_gene: -
j_gene: TRBJ1-6
v_gene: TRBV7-2
CDR3aa: CASSLVGTNNSPLHF
CDR3nt: TGTGCCAGCAGCTTAGTTGGGACAAATAATTCACCCCTCCACTTT

abundance: -
d_gene: TRBD1
j_gene: TRBJ2-5
v_gene: TRBV28
CDR3aa: CASSSDPGQGFQETQYF
CDR3nt: TGTGCCAGCTCGAGTGATCCGGGACAGGGATTCCAAGAGACCCAGTACTTC

abundance: -
d_gene: TRBD1
j_gene: TRBJ1-4
v_gene: TRBV6-1
CDR3aa: CASSEGRTGNEKLFF
CDR3nt: TGTGCCAGCAGTGAAGGCCGGACAGGGAATGAAAAACTGTTTTTT

abundance: few
d_gene: -
j_gene: TRBJ2-7
v_gene: TRBV5-6
CDR3aa: CASSPGHSRYEQYF
CDR3nt: TGTGCCAGCAGCCCGGGACACTCTAGGTACGAGCAGTACTTC

abundance: few
d_gene: TRBD2
j_gene: TRBJ2-5
v_gene: TRBV27
CDR3aa: CASSARLAETQETQYF
CDR3nt: TGTGCCAGCAGTGCCCGACTAGCGGAAACTCAAGAGACCCAGTACTTC

abundance: -
d_gene: -
j_gene: TRBJ2-7
v_gene: TRBV7-6
CDR3aa: CASSSAVDGTYEQYF
CDR3nt: TGTGCCAGCAGCTCCGCCGTGGACGGGACCTACGAGCAGTACTTC

abundance: -
d_gene: -
j_gene: TRBJ1-3
v_gene: TRBV19
CDR3aa: CASSMAGRGNTIYF
CDR3nt: TGTGCCAGTAGTATGGCCGGCAGGGGTAACACCATATATTTT

abundance: -
d_gene: TRBD2
j_gene: TRBJ2-1
v_gene: TRBV12-5
CDR3aa: CASGLSSLAGAYNEQFF
CDR3nt: TGTGCTAGTGGTTTGAGTTCCCTAGCGGGGGCCTACAATGAGCAGTTCTTC

abundance: -
d_gene: TRBD1
j_gene: TRBJ2-5
v_gene: TRBV24-1
CDR3aa: CATSDPGQGKTQYF
CDR3nt: TGTGCCACCAGTGACCCAGGACAGGGAAAGACCCAGTACTTC

abundance: -
d_gene: -
j_gene: TRBJ1-1
v_gene: TRBV18
CDR3aa: CASSPTPRTEAFF
CDR3nt: TGTGCCAGCTCACCCACCCCTAGGACTGAAGCTTTCTTT

abundance: -
d_gene: TRBD1
j_gene: TRBJ2-3
v_gene: TRBV4-3
CDR3aa: CASSQEPPWTGRTDTQYF
CDR3nt: TGCGCCAGCAGCCAAGAGCCCCCTTGGACAGGGCGCACAGATACGCAGTATTTT